This passage covers 25 T cell receptor beta chains from one sample sequenced in a study of blood T cells in healthy people across ages. A second about 6 to 12 cycle PCR used barcoded and J-beta primers. TCRdb recomputed calls from the 5' RACE reads with MiXCR, one row per CDR3 protein. The sample includes about 1,400,000 distinct CDR3 sequences, approximately 59% of them seen just once. The source material was blood. All receptors derive from a man between 18 and 29 years old in good health.

The rearrangement joins TRBV9 to TRBJ1-6; unclear D gene. The CDR3 covers 13 residues. Trimming stripped 0 bases from V and 3 bases from J, with 1 base between. Germline V gene lookup returns CDR1 SGDLS and CDR2 YYNGEE. CDR3: CASSVDYNSPLHF. CDR3 DNA sequence: TGTGCCAGCAGCGTAGACTATAATTCACCCCTCCACTTT.

This chain links TRBV9 with TRBJ2-3, with unresolved D. CDR3 length: 15 residues. From germline, CDR1 is SGDLS and CDR2 YYNGEE. The ends were cut back, 0 bases at V and 1 base at J, with 9 bases in the middle. This CDR3 is CASSVGELGTDTQYF. Written as DNA, the CDR3 is TGTGCCAGCAGCGTAGGGGAATTGGGCACAGATACGCAGTATTTT.

This clonotype has just a few counts. The genes are TRBV7-9 and TRBJ2-7; D uncertain. The J call is uncertain, as TRBJ2-5 better fits the DNA end. The CDR3 has 13 residues. CDR1 and CDR2 (germline): SEHNR, FQNEAQ (reference sequence). CDR3 sequence (DNA): TGTGCCAGCACCTCTTCCGTGGTTGAGACCCAGTACTTC. Translated: CASTSSVVETQYF.

This rearrangement joins TRBV2 to TRBJ2-3, with 9 positions matching TRBD2. Germline-derived CDR1 and CDR2 are SNHLY and FYNNEI. The CDR3 is 16 residues long. Trimming removed 2 bases from V and 1 base from J; junction bases left unmatched: 4. CDR3 amino acids: CASSENVAGGTDTQYF. CDR3 DNA sequence: TGTGCCAGCAGTGAAAACGTAGCGGGAGGCACAGATACGCAGTATTTT.

This clonotype came up once. Written as DNA, the CDR3 is TGTGCCAGCAGCTTAGAGCTAGTTAGGCAAGAGACCCAGTACTTC. It specifies CASSLELVRQETQYF. This chain joins TRBV7-8 and TRBJ2-5, with D unclear. The V and J ends lost 1 base and 2 bases respectively, with 11 bases between them. The CDR3 totals 15 residues. Germline V CDR1 and CDR2: SGHVS, FQNEAQ.

This clonotype was seen only a few times. V gene TRBV28 combines with J gene TRBJ2-7; tentative D call: TRBD2 (6 bases). The germline V and J ends were trimmed by 8 bases and 2 bases, with 13 bases remaining between them. The CDR3 spans 13 residues. Germline values: CDR1 MDHEN, CDR2 SYDVKM. DNA of the CDR3: TGTGCCAGCGGCTTTGCGGGGCCCTACGAGCAGTACTTC. This codes for CASGFAGPYEQYF.

This clonotype came up a few times. The J gene is TRBJ1-1, the V gene TRBV6-2 or TRBV6-3; D unclear. Germline V gene lookup returns CDR1 MNHEY and CDR2 SVGEGT. V lost 2 bases and J 7 bases, leaving 8 bases between the germline ends. CDR3 size: 12 residues. The CDR3 nucleotides read TGTGCCAGCAGTTACGTGGACGGTGAAGCTTTCTTT. Translated, it gives CASSYVDGEAFF.

The chain is built from TRBV11-2 and TRBJ1-1; 11 positions match TRBD1. Trimming cost V 5 bases and J 2 bases; bases outside gene matches: 7. Germline CDR1 SGHAT, CDR2 FQNNGV. This CDR3 region has 16 residues. The CDR3 DNA reads TGTGCCAGCAGCCCCGGGGACAGGGGGATAAACACTGAAGCTTTCTTT. The encoded protein is CASSPGDRGINTEAFF.

The V gene is TRBV10-3, the J gene TRBJ2-1, with a possible D match to TRBD1 (5 bases). V lost 6 bases and J lost 10, with 13 bases in between. The CDR3 runs to 12 residues. Looked up from germline, CDR1 is ENHRY and CDR2 is SYGVKD. The CDR3 nucleotides are TGTGCCATCAGCCGTGAACAGGTAGAGCAGTTCTTC. Amino acid sequence: CAISREQVEQFF.

In this sample, this clonotype turned up a few times. The chain uses TRBV7-2 and TRBJ2-3; no definite D call. The CDR3 has 14 residues. CDR1 is SGHTA and CDR2 is FQGNSA in the germline V gene. The V gene lost 6 bases and the J gene lost 2 bases, with 12 bases spanning the gap. The CDR3 loop is CASRADYITDTQYF. The CDR3 region has the DNA TGTGCCAGCAGGGCAGATTATATCACAGATACGCAGTATTTT.

The chain joins TRBV20-1 to TRBJ1-2, with 8 bases aligning to TRBD1. Germline CDR1 and CDR2: DFQATT and SNEGSKA (reference sequence). This CDR3 has 16 residues. Losses at the gene ends were 6 bases for V and 0 bases for J; bases not matched to a gene: 12. The CDR3 protein is CSAISGGTGPNYGYTF. The CDR3, as DNA: TGCAGTGCCATCTCAGGGGGCACCGGTCCTAACTATGGCTACACCTTC.

The genes are TRBV7-2 and TRBJ2-5; D is ambiguous. V was cut by 2 bases and J by 3 bases, with 16 bases left in between. CDR1 is SGHTA, CDR2 FQGNSA, per germline. CDR3 length equals 16 residues. The CDR3 region has the DNA TGTGCCAGCAGCTTACATCTTCGGGTTCTCGAAGAGACCCAGTACTTC. Its protein product is CASSLHLRVLEETQYF.

In this sample, this clonotype turned up a few times. The chain joins TRBV29-1 to TRBJ2-1; 7 bases agree with TRBD2. CDR1 and CDR2 (germline): SQVTM, ANQGSEA. V dropped 5 bases and J dropped 4; count of bases not matched to a gene: 11. The CDR3 loop spans 15 amino acids. The chain's CDR3 is CSVYQSTSRYNEQFF. CDR3 sequence (DNA): TGCAGCGTTTATCAGTCGACTAGCAGGTACAATGAGCAGTTCTTC.

Details on this clonotype: A read error may produce the germline difference seen at one junction end. The rearrangement joins TRBV7-7 to TRBJ2-5, with TRBD1 as a possible D gene (6 bases). The CDR3 covers 15 residues. Germline V gene sequence: CDR1 SSHAT, CDR2 FNYEAQ (reference sequence). CDR3 coding DNA: TGTGCTAGCAGCTTAGTGGCCGCCAGGGGAGAGACCCAGTACTTC. Amino acid sequence: CASSLVAARGETQYF. Supplemented by reference TRBV7-7 and TRBJ2-5, the full variable domain reads GAGVSQSPRYKVTKRGQDVTLRCDPISSHATLYWYQQALGQGPEFLTYFNYEAQPDKSGLPSDRFSAERPEGSISTLTIQRTEQRDSAMYRCASSLVAARGETQYFGPGTRLLVL.

This chain uses TRBV29-1 with TRBJ1-1; the D gene is possibly TRBD1 (5 bases). The CDR3 has 13 amino acids. CDR1 is SQVTM, CDR2 ANQGSEA, per germline. V dropped 6 bases and J dropped 4 bases, with 15 bases sitting between them. CDR3 sequence: CSVRGTMTTEAFF. The CDR3 bases are TGCAGCGTAAGAGGGACCATGACCACTGAAGCTTTCTTT.

The rearrangement links TRBV6-5 to TRBJ2-7, with unresolved D. The germline gives CDR1 MNHEY, CDR2 SVGAGI. V was clipped by 3 bases and J by 0 bases, with 6 bases between them. CDR3 size: 13 residues. CDR3 bases: TGTGCCAGCAGTTATGCTGACTCCTACGAGCAGTACTTC. Encoded protein: CASSYADSYEQYF.

J is TRBJ1-4 and V is TRBV7-2, with 7 bases lining up with TRBD1. CDR1 and CDR2 from the germline V gene are SGHTA and FQGNSA. The CDR3 is 16 amino acids. Trimming removed 1 base from V and 6 bases from J; junction bases left unmatched: 8. DNA for the CDR3: TGTGCCAGCAGCTTAGGGGGAAGACAGGGTTATGAAAAACTGTTTTTT. It is translated as CASSLGGRQGYEKLFF.

The V call is TRBV5-1, the J call TRBJ2-7, with unresolved D. This CDR3 contains 13 residues. Per germline, CDR1 SGHRS and CDR2 YFSETQ. V shed 0 bases and J shed 6 bases, with 10 bases lying between them. CDR3 sequence: CASSLEIGREQYF. The CDR3 coding sequence is TGCGCCAGCAGCTTGGAAATAGGGCGCGAGCAGTACTTC.

The rearrangement uses TRBV11-2 and TRBJ1-1; TRBD1 agrees at 8 bases. The CDR3 spans 16 residues. Germline CDR1 SGHAT, CDR2 FQNNGV. The V segment lost 4 bases and the J segment 0 bases; nucleotides outside the gene matches: 7. In DNA form, the CDR3 reads TGTGCCAGCAGCTCGTACACAGGGGGATTGAACACTGAAGCTTTCTTT. Protein product: CASSSYTGGLNTEAFF.

The chain carries TRBV3-1 and TRBJ1-2; tentatively, D is TRBD1 (6 bases). The CDR3 loop spans 15 amino acids. The V gene's germline CDR1 is LGHDT and CDR2 YNNKEL (reference sequence). V lost 1 base and J 3 bases, leaving 12 bases between the germline ends. CDR3 sequence: CASSQAGARYYGYTF. CDR3 nucleotides: TGTGCCAGCAGCCAAGCGGGGGCGAGGTACTATGGCTACACCTTC.

The chain links TRBV12-3 or TRBV12-4 to TRBJ2-1; D might be TRBD2 (5 bases). V dropped 6 bases and J dropped 0 bases, with 18 bases sitting between them. This CDR3 contains 17 residues. CDR3 residues: CASRPTLLGSSYNEQFF. CDR3 DNA sequence: TGTGCCAGCAGGCCCACCCTCCTAGGGAGCTCCTACAATGAGCAGTTCTTC.

The V and J genes are TRBV30 and TRBJ1-5; no clear D. The CDR3 runs 13 residues. V was pared by 4 bases and J by 2 bases, with 9 bases between. The V gene's germline CDR1 is GTSNPN and CDR2 SVGIG (reference sequence). The CDR3 nucleotides are TGTGCCTGGACCGGGAATCGCAATCAGCCCCAGCATTTT. Amino acids: CAWTGNRNQPQHF.

The sample holds a few counts of this clonotype. The CDR3 sequence: CASSLVPENYGYTF. CDR3 sequence (DNA): TGTGCCAGCAGCTTAGTTCCGGAAAACTATGGCTACACCTTC. This chain connects TRBV7-2 to TRBJ1-2; unclear D gene. V was pared by 1 base and J by 2 bases, with 8 bases between. The CDR3 loop spans 14 amino acids. Germline V gene lookup returns CDR1 SGHTA and CDR2 FQGNSA. Looking up the rest from reference TRBV7-2 and TRBJ1-2 gives the full variable domain: GAGVSQSPSNKVTEKGKDVELRCDPISGHTALYWYRQSLGQGLEFLIYFQGNSAPDKSGLPSDRFSAERTGGSVSTLTIQRTQQEDSAVYLCASSLVPENYGYTFGSGTRLTVV.

The J gene is TRBJ1-2, the V gene TRBV6-2 or TRBV6-3; 7 nucleotides match TRBD1. V gave up 0 bases and J gave up 1 base; unmatched junction bases: 5. CDR3 length equals 16 residues. CDR1 MNHEY and CDR2 SVGEGT come from the germline V gene. CDR3: CASSYSLQGINYGYTF. The CDR3 bases are TGTGCCAGCAGTTACTCTTTACAGGGGATTAACTATGGCTACACCTTC.

The CDR3 protein is CASYPRGGRDISPLHF. The CDR3 DNA sequence: TGTGCCAGCTATCCAAGGGGGGGGCGGGATATTTCACCCCTCCACTTT. This chain joins TRBV28 and TRBJ1-6; maybe TRBD1 (6 bases). In germline, CDR1 is MDHEN, CDR2 SYDVKM. The CDR3 has 16 amino acids. Trimming removed 8 bases at V and 9 bases at J, with 23 bases between.